The present T cell receptor (beta chain) was sequenced within a study of T cells in tuberculosis. Looking at the study overall: In South Africa, adults with active tuberculosis were compared with IGRA-negative and latently infected IGRA-positive adolescents. Whole-study results and caveats: Shorter CDR3-alpha in active tuberculosis partly drove smaller distances.

On average about 92,000 T cells per donor were immunosequenced. Produced via immunoSEQ multiplex PCR; TCRdb's table is partial and in-frame only. The sample includes fewer than 40,000 clones, approximately 94% of them seen just once. To note about this clone: Its antigen is as yet unknown.

Sequenced: PBMCs. This receptor was obtained from a donor between 10 and 35 years old with latent tuberculosis or without tuberculosis infection.

The DNA for the CDR3 is TGCAGCGTTGCGGTGACCGGGGAGCTGTTTTTT. Protein product: CSVAVTGELFF. The chain links TRBV29-1 to TRBJ2-2, with D unclear. Germline V gene sequence: CDR1 SQVTM, CDR2 ANQGSEA. V lost 4 bases to trimming and J lost 5 bases, with 5 bases between them. This CDR3 has 11 residues.